This is a list of T cell receptor beta chains from one sample in a study of post-analysis software for immune sequencing data. TCRdb re-called the PCR reads with MiXCR, one entry per CDR3 protein. There are some 690,000 distinct CDR3 sequences in the sample; around 27% occur only once, and more than 0.55% lies in the top ten. The specimen sequenced was blood. The receptors were sampled from a girl aged 5-17 years with multiple sclerosis. Both conserved end residues are part of each CDR3. Size is stated for part of the rows, as once, few or many counts, or as a class when the clone is expanded.

length | J | V | size | CDR3
13 | TRBJ2-5 | TRBV20-1 | . | CSARMTFQETQYF
16 | . | TRBV12-3/TRBV12-4 | . | CASSPTPATYQETQFF
16 | TRBJ2-5 | TRBV7-2 | few | CASSTQGYQPWETQYF
15 | TRBJ2-3 | TRBV10-3 | few | CAITEGDGSTDTQYF
14 | TRBJ1-6 | TRBV12-3/TRBV12-4 | . | CASRPGTRGSPLHF
12 | TRBJ2-1 | TRBV28 | . | CASSDRGNEQFF
16 | TRBJ2-1 | TRBV4-1 | few | CASSQAGLPTNNEQFF
12 | TRBJ1-5 | TRBV28 | few | CAGRGMNQPQHF
15 | TRBJ2-6 | TRBV20-1 | . | CSARERGTEANVLTF
15 | TRBJ2-1 | TRBV4-3 | . | CASSQVQYSTREQFF
16 | TRBJ2-5 | TRBV4-3 | . | CASSQVVWRGGQTQYF
14 | . | TRBV6-5 | once | CASREGLLSGEQYF
15 | TRBJ2-1 | TRBV5-1 | . | CASRGDSPPFNGQFF
16 | TRBJ2-7 | TRBV7-2 | many | CASSPWGTRDSYEQYF
14 | TRBJ2-7 | TRBV7-8 | . | CASSILRDGYEQYF
14 | TRBJ2-3 | TRBV4-1 | . | CASSPSGDIDTQYF
14 | TRBJ2-1 | TRBV5-1 | many | CASSLVQGDSEQFF
15 | TRBJ2-1 | TRBV7-6 | . | CASSLSRGPFQEQFF
13 | TRBJ1-1 | TRBV29-1 | . | CSVERSAGTEAFF
14 | TRBJ2-3 | TRBV10-3 | few | CAIRPTGGSDTQYF
12 | TRBJ2-1 | TRBV29-1 | . | CSVATGGIEQFF
11 | TRBJ2-3 | TRBV6-6 | many | CASTRGNTQYF
15 | TRBJ2-7 | TRBV20-1 | . | CSARDTETGICEQYF
15 | TRBJ2-1 | TRBV11-2 | few | CASSLGSGGTNEQFF
15 | TRBJ1-5 | TRBV6-6 | . | CASSDGTGDFQPQHF
14 | TRBJ1-2 | TRBV7-2 | few | CASSLASGAGGYTF
16 | TRBJ2-4 | TRBV12-3/TRBV12-4 | . | CASSPRGLGAKNIQYF
13 | TRBJ2-1 | TRBV1 | . | CTSSHRENNEQFF
16 | TRBJ2-5 | TRBV5-6 | few | CASSWRGAGGPETQYF
13 | TRBJ1-5 | TRBV9 | . | CASSVDTVQPQHF
13 | TRBJ2-5 | TRBV5-1 | . | CASSLAASGTQYF
14 | TRBJ1-1 | TRBV2 | few | CASSEVSQNTEAFF
14 | TRBJ2-7 | TRBV10-3 | few | CAISEDSGTYEQYF
15 | TRBJ2-5 | TRBV9 | few | CASSVAGQGQETQYF
15 | TRBJ2-3 | TRBV11-1 | . | CASSLADDRGDTQYF
18 | . | TRBV4-1 | . | CASSQGRQVGEVKNIQYF
16 | TRBJ2-2 | TRBV10-3 | . | CAISRILGQNTGELFF
13 | TRBJ1-5 | TRBV6-1 | . | CASRATAGQPQHF
13 | TRBJ2-3 | TRBV5-5 | . | CASSSLGRVGQYF
14 | TRBJ2-1 | TRBV7-9 | . | CASSSGEAYNEQFF
15 | TRBJ2-1 | TRBV9 | few | CASSVGSYSGDEQFF
15 | TRBJ2-7 | TRBV5-1 | few | CASSLHRDRALEQYF
16 | TRBJ2-3 | TRBV11-2 | . | CASSLFTSASTDTQYF
12 | TRBJ2-7 | TRBV3-1 | . | CASSHLAGVRYF
14 | TRBJ1-6 | TRBV20-1 | . | CSASPTVGNSPLHF